The clone carrying this TCR beta chain was found a few times. Its antigen is as yet unknown. This entry belongs to a study of T cell repertoires in cytomegalovirus infection. Study background: Newly reported HLA-C-restricted and thoroughly characterized HLA-B-restricted CMV epitopes were employed. Public TCR beta signatures provided an indication of both CMV infection and a matching HLA type. Study conclusions and caveats: Carriers of CMV plus the relevant HLA were identified by cumulative public TCR beta family frequency. The ex vivo response showed dominance by HLA-C-restricted CMV-specific TCR beta clonotypes.

From the reads, TCRdb called clonotypes with MiXCR, one entry per CDR3 protein. The table lists tens of thousands of distinct CDR3 sequences, approximately 46% of them singletons. Per the germline V gene, CDR1 is MDHEN and CDR2 is SYDVKM. The CDR3 length is 12 residues. The receptor was isolated from a human donor in good health (CMV status not recorded). Some clones in this sample may be carry-over from other donors' samples. The sample consisted of CD8+ T cells from cultured PBMCs, taken from culture after CMV antigen stimulation. This chain connects TRBV28 to TRBJ2-1; D unclear. The end of the DNA is better explained by TRBJ2-7, so the J call may be wrong. CDR3 in amino acids: CASSFYLAEQYF. CDR3 DNA: TGTGCCAGCAGTTTTTACCTCGCCGAGCAGTACTTC.